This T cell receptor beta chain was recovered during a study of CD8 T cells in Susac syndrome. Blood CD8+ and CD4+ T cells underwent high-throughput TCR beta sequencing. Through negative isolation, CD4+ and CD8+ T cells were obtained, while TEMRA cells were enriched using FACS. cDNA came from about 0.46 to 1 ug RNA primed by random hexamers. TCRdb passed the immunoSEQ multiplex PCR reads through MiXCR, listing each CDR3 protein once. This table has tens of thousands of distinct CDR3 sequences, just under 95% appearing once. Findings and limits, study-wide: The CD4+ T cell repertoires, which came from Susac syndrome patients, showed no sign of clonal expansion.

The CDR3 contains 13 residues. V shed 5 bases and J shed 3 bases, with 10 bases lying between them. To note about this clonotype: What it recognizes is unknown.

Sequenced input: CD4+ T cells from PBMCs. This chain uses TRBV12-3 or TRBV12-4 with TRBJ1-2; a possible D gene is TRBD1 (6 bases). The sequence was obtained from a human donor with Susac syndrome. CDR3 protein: CASSLQGYYGYTF. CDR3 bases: TGTGCCAGCAGTCTACAGGGTTACTATGGCTACACCTTC.